The 22 T cell receptor beta chains below were found in one sample sequenced in a study of blood T cell repertoires in COVID-19 (TCRdb year 2020). The receptor library was made with the immunoSEQ multiplex PCR assay. Imported from immuneACCESS, the table was reduced by TCRdb to in-frame sequences with V and J called. These copies leave out some clones; in studies compared against another copy, an unresolved V gene accounts for under half, and the cause of the remainder is not known. This sample holds about 48,000 clones; about 86% were observed only once. The ten largest clones add up to roughly 4.8% of the sample. The source material was peripheral blood. The origin of the receptors is a human donor in a cohort sampled during active COVID-19.

The chain carries TRBV10-1 and TRBJ2-7; TRBD1 matches 7 bases. This CDR3 is built from 12 residues. CDR1 and CDR2 from the germline V gene are WNHNN and SYGVQD (reference sequence). Unmatched junction bases numbered 9, after V lost 10 bases and J lost 6 bases. Written as DNA, the CDR3 is TGCGCCAAGGTGGACAGGTACTGCGAGCAGTACTTC. Encoded protein: CAKVDRYCEQYF.

The rearrangement joins TRBV2 to TRBJ2-7, with D perhaps matching TRBD1 (6 bases). CDR3 length: 15 amino acids. Trimming pared 7 bases from V and 5 bases from J, leaving 21 bases between. Germline assignment: CDR1 SNHLY and CDR2 FYNNEI. In nucleotides, the CDR3 is TGTGCCAGCAAAATGGGGGCAGTTGGTTTAGACGAGCAGTACTTC. This sequence encodes CASKMGAVGLDEQYF.

J is TRBJ1-1 and V is TRBV29-1; D might be TRBD1 (6 bases). The CDR3 spans 16 residues. The V gene's germline CDR1 is SQVTM and CDR2 ANQGSEA. Trimming cost V 6 bases and J 1 base, with 21 bases left between them. CDR3 loop: CSVQKRSQGTNTEAFF. CDR3 coding DNA: TGCAGCGTCCAAAAGAGAAGCCAGGGGACGAACACTGAAGCTTTCTTT.

This clone came up once. The chain employs TRBV2 and TRBJ2-5, with TRBD2 identical over 8 bases. The CDR3 is made up of 14 amino acids. CDR1 is SNHLY and CDR2 is FYNNEI in the germline V gene. J was trimmed by 4 bases and V by 6 bases; bases with no gene match: 7. The CDR3 DNA is TGTGCCAGCAGGGCCGGGGGGGGTGGAGAGACCCAGTACTTC. The encoded protein is CASRAGGGGETQYF.

For the CDR3, the DNA is TGTGCCAGCAGCCTAGGTAGGGGCTCTGGAAACACCATATATTTT. Its protein product is CASSLGRGSGNTIYF. This chain uses TRBV4-2 with TRBJ1-3; possible D gene TRBD1, 5 bases. V lost 4 bases and J lost 0, with 10 bases in between. Per the germline V gene, CDR1 is LGHNA and CDR2 is YNFKEQ. This CDR3 has 15 amino acids.

The chain recombines TRBV30 with TRBJ1-3; no reliable D call. V was trimmed by 4 bases and J by 3 bases, leaving 4 bases between them. Germline loops: CDR1 GTSNPN, CDR2 SVGIG (reference sequence). The CDR3 contains 11 residues. The CDR3 DNA is TGTGCCTGGATGAGTGGAAACACCATATATTTT. Protein: CAWMSGNTIYF.

V gene TRBV18 combines with J gene TRBJ2-2; D is possibly TRBD1 (5 bases). Germline CDR1 is KGHSH and CDR2 is LQKENI. This CDR3 contains 14 residues. V shed 0 bases and J shed 5 bases, with 7 bases lying between them. The CDR3 is CASSPPRETGELFF. In DNA form, the CDR3 reads TGTGCCAGCTCACCACCCAGGGAAACCGGGGAGCTGTTTTTT.

The V and J genes are TRBV5-4 and TRBJ2-1; possible D gene TRBD1, 6 bases. The germline V and J ends were trimmed by 2 bases and 8 bases, with 11 bases remaining between them. This CDR3 is 13 amino acids long. The V gene's germline CDR1 is SGHNT and CDR2 YYREEE (reference sequence). The CDR3 DNA follows: TGTGCCAGCAGCTTAGGGGGTGGGGATGAGCAGTTCTTC. This encodes CASSLGGGDEQFF.

The chain links TRBV5-4 to TRBJ2-7, with 8 bases that match TRBD2. Germline CDR1 reads SGHNT; CDR2 reads YYREEE (reference sequence). This CDR3 is built from 15 residues. V shed 0 bases and J 4 bases; nucleotides not matched to a gene: 6. The CDR3 DNA is TGTGCCAGCAGCTTGGGACGGGGGGGACCGTACGAGCAGTACTTC. It translates to CASSLGRGGPYEQYF. Together with reference TRBV5-4 and TRBJ2-7, the CDR3 gives the full variable domain: ETGVTQSPTHLIKTRGQQVTLRCSSQSGHNTVSWYQQALGQGPQFIFQYYREEENGRGNFPPRFSGLQFPNYSSELNVNALELDDSALYLCASSLGRGGPYEQYFGPGTRLTVT.

The chain is built from TRBV13 and TRBJ1-2, with TRBD1 identical over 9 bases. In germline, CDR1 is PRHDT, CDR2 FYEKMQ (reference sequence). The CDR3 consists of 15 residues. V was pared by 5 bases and J by 4 bases, with 8 bases of the junction left unmatched. The CDR3 bases are TGTGCCAGCAGCCCGATGGACAGGGGTATCTATGGCTACACCTTC. It translates to CASSPMDRGIYGYTF.

The chain is built from TRBV21-1 and TRBJ2-7; the DNA was not used to check the table's D call, TRBD2. TRBV21-1 is recorded as a pseudogene. CDR3 size: 13 residues. The CDR3 region is CATSPRALYEQYF. Written as DNA, the CDR3 is TGTGCCACCTCACCGCGTGCGCTCTACGAGCAGTACTTC.

This chain links TRBV7-3 with TRBJ1-6, with 12 bases lining up with TRBD1. The V gene's germline CDR1 is SGHTA and CDR2 FQGTGA. The J segment lost 9 bases and the V segment lost 0 bases, leaving 3 bases of the junction unmatched. The CDR3 loop spans 16 amino acids. The DNA for the CDR3 is TGTGCCAGCAGCTTAACCGGGACAGGGGGCGGTTCACCCCTCCACTTT. Encoded protein: CASSLTGTGGGSPLHF.

The chain is built from TRBV5-1 and TRBJ1-1; possible D gene TRBD1, 5 bases. This CDR3 contains 14 residues. Trimming left V 4 bases short and J 1 base short, with 11 bases between. Germline V lookup: CDR1 SGHRS, CDR2 YFSETQ. CDR3 bases: TGCGCCAGCAGCCGGGGGAGGGCGAACACTGAAGCTTTCTTT. It encodes CASSRGRANTEAFF.

The V call is TRBV10-1, the J call TRBJ1-1, with D maybe TRBD1 (6 bases). CDR3 length: 14 residues. V gave up 3 bases and J gave up 1 base, with 9 bases separating them. In germline, CDR1 is WNHNN, CDR2 SYGVQD (reference sequence). CDR3 region: CASSEGQPNTEAFF. In DNA form, the CDR3 reads TGCGCCAGCAGTGAAGGACAGCCGAACACTGAAGCTTTCTTT.

The rearrangement uses TRBV30 and TRBJ2-3; possible D gene TRBD2, 5 bases. The CDR3 spans 15 residues. The V gene's germline CDR1 is GTSNPN and CDR2 SVGIG (reference sequence). V gave up 4 bases and J gave up 0 bases, with 14 bases separating them. The CDR3 nucleotides are TGTGCCTGGACTGGACTCGACCCTAGCACAGATACGCAGTATTTT. Protein sequence: CAWTGLDPSTDTQYF. The variable domain in full, completed from reference TRBV30 and TRBJ2-3, reads SQTIHQWPATLVQPVGSPLSLECTVEGTSNPNLYWYRQAAGRGLQLLFYSVGIGQISSEVPQNLSASRPQDRQFILSSKKLLLSDSGFYLCAWTGLDPSTDTQYFGPGTRLTVL.

The chain is built from TRBV9 and TRBJ1-2; 8 nucleotides line up with TRBD1. This CDR3 has 14 residues. The germline CDR1 and CDR2 sequences are SGDLS and YYNGEE. With V trimmed by 10 bases and J by 6 bases, 14 bases remained unmatched. The CDR3 nucleotides are TGTGCCTCTACCCGGGACAGGATAAGGGATGGCTACACCTTC. Residues: CASTRDRIRDGYTF. Full variable domain (rest looked up from reference TRBV9 and TRBJ1-2): DSGVTQTPKHLITATGQRVTLRCSPRSGDLSVYWYQQSLDQGLQFLIQYYNGEERAKGNILERFSAQQFPDLHSELNLSSLELGDSALYFCASTRDRIRDGYTFGSGTRLTVV.

V gene TRBV5-4 combines with J gene TRBJ1-4; 8 positions agree with TRBD1. The V gene end was trimmed by 0 bases and the J gene end by 6 bases; junction bases not matched to a gene: 7. The CDR3 has 16 amino acids. Germline V CDR1 and CDR2: SGHNT, YYREEE (reference sequence). CDR3 DNA: TGTGCCAGCAGCTTGGACGGCAGGGGGCTGGATGAAAAACTGTTTTTT. This sequence encodes CASSLDGRGLDEKLFF.

This chain uses TRBV11-3 with TRBJ2-5, with 8 nucleotides matching TRBD2. The length of the CDR3 is 14 residues. Germline trimming cut 4 bases from V and 6 bases from J; bases unmatched to any gene: 7. The V gene's germline CDR1 is SGHNT and CDR2 YENEEA. The chain's CDR3 is CASSSGGVQKTQYF. CDR3 coding DNA: TGTGCCAGCAGCTCGGGGGGGGTCCAGAAGACCCAGTACTTC.

This clone was seen a handful of times. The chain links TRBV2 to TRBJ1-1, with 7 nucleotides matching TRBD1. Per the germline V gene, CDR1 is SNHLY and CDR2 is FYNNEI. CDR3 length: 14 residues. V lost 4 bases, J lost 2 bases, and 4 bases stayed unmatched. The DNA of the CDR3 is TGTGCCAGCAGTGCACAGGGGCGTAACACTGAAGCTTTCTTT. It encodes CASSAQGRNTEAFF.

This clone was seen only once. This rearrangement joins TRBV3-1 (or the pseudogene TRBV3-2) to TRBJ2-5, with 7 nucleotides matching TRBD2. Trimming removed 4 bases from V and 2 bases from J; junction bases left unmatched: 4. Germline V gene data show CDR1 as LGHDT and CDR2 as YNNKEL (reference sequence). The CDR3 sequence is 14 residues long. The CDR3 DNA reads as TGTGCCAGCAGCCTCCGGGGAGGGCAAGAGACCCAGTACTTC. Translated, it gives CASSLRGGQETQYF.

The chain employs TRBV29-1 and TRBJ1-1, with D maybe TRBD1 (6 bases). The CDR3 covers 13 residues. Trimming took 4 bases from V and 7 from J, leaving 16 bases between them. Germline V gene sequence: CDR1 SQVTM, CDR2 ANQGSEA. CDR3 protein: CSVAPPGHNEAFF. CDR3 DNA sequence: TGCAGCGTTGCTCCTCCGGGACACAATGAAGCTTTCTTT. The variable domain in full, with the rest retrieved from reference TRBV29-1 and TRBJ1-1, is SAVISQKPSRDICQRGTSLTIQCQVDSQVTMMFWYRQQPGQSLTLIATANQGSEATYESGFVIDKFPISRPNLTFSTLTVSNMSPEDSSIYLCSVAPPGHNEAFFGQGTRLTVV.

The chain uses TRBV4-1 and TRBJ1-3; D perhaps matches TRBD1 (6 bases). Germline V gives CDR1 MGHRA, CDR2 YSYEKL. The V end was cut by 2 bases, the J end by 0 bases, with 14 bases between. The CDR3 covers 17 residues. The CDR3 is CASSQTGLKGSGNTIYF. The CDR3 DNA sequence: TGCGCCAGCAGCCAAACAGGGTTAAAGGGCTCTGGAAACACCATATATTTT.